This T cell receptor beta chain originates from a study of cytotoxic CD8 clonotypes in ibrutinib-treated CLL. Study at large: Following a median 12 months of treatment, with a range of 6 to 36, response samples were taken.

The assay was immunoSEQ multiplex PCR, and TCRdb's table has in-frame clones only and misses some. In the table there are fewer than 40,000 clones, about 70% of which are singletons. Extraction of approximately 2 micrograms of genomic DNA from cryopreserved PBMCs supplied material for TCR beta libraries. V lost 3 bases and J lost 4, with 10 bases in between. CDR1 SGHVS and CDR2 FNYEAQ come from the germline V gene. The CDR3 loop spans 15 amino acids. This clonotype was sampled from a human donor with chronic lymphocytic leukemia. The starting material was PBMCs, obtained at disease progression, from a patient treated with ibrutinib. This chain uses TRBV7-6 with TRBJ2-6, with D perhaps matching TRBD2 (7 bases). DNA for the CDR3: TGTGCCAGCAGCTTGGGGGGGGCCGGGGCCAACGTCCTGACTTTC. This encodes CASSLGGAGANVLTF.